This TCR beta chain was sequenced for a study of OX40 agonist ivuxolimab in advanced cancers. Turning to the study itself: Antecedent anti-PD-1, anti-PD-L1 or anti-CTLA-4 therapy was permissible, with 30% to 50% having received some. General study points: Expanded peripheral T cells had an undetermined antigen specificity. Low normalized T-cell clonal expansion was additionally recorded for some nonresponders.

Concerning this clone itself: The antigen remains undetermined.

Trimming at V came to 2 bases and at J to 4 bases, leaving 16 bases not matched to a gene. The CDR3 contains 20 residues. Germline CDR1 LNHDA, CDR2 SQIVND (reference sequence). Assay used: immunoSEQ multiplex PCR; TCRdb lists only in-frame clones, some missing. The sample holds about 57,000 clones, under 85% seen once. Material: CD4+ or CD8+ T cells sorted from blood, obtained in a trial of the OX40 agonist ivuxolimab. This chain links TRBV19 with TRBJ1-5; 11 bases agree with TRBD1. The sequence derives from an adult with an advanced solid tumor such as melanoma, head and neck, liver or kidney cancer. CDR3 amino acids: CASSITHRDRGMGRNQPQHF. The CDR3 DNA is TGTGCCAGTAGTATAACACACCGGGACAGGGGGATGGGTCGGAATCAGCCCCAGCATTTT.